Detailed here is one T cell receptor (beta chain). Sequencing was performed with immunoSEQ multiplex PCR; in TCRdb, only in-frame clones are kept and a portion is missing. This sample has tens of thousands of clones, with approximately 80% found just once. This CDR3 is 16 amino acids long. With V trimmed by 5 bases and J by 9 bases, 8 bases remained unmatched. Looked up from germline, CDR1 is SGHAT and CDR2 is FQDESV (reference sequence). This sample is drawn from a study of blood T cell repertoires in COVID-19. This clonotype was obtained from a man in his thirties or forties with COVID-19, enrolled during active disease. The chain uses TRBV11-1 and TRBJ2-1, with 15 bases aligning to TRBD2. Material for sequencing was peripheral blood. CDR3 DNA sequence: TGTGCCAGCAGCCTGGGACTAGCGGGAGGACTAGGTGAGCAGTTCTTC. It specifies CASSLGLAGGLGEQFF.